The 27 T cell receptor beta chains reported below all come from one sample, sequenced in a study of response to subunit inactivated influenza vaccine (dated by TCRdb to the late 2010s). Library preparation was by RT-PCR. Sequencing was carried out with an Illumina HiSeq 2500. TCRdb reanalyzed the raw reads on its own, using fastp at Q25 for trimming and MiXCR for clone calling, and kept in-frame beta chains. Rows are combined by CDR3 protein, so each entry shows the most common genes and DNA. The sample data list 700,000 to 800,000 distinct CDR3 sequences, and approximately 18% of these were observed just once. Together, the top ten hold about a tenth of the sample. The sample here was PBMCs from blood, taken 4 to 6 days after vaccination. The receptors shown here come from a man aged 50 or older who received an inactivated influenza vaccine. Donor details come from another sample of the same person, matched by shared clones.

A few counts support this clonotype. The V gene is TRBV11-1, the J gene TRBJ2-5; the D gene could be TRBD1 or TRBD2 (5 bases each). This CDR3 region has 14 residues. Germline CDR1 SGHAT, CDR2 FQDESV (reference sequence). V lost 5 bases and J 0 bases, leaving 10 bases between the germline ends. This CDR3 is CASSTGRHQETQYF. Written as DNA, the CDR3 is TGTGCCAGCAGCACGGGACGGCACCAAGAGACCCAGTACTTC.

Written as DNA, the CDR3 is TGTGCCAGCAGCTTACCCCGCTCGGGGGGGAGGGATACAGATACGCAGTATTTT. Its protein is CASSLPRSGGRDTDTQYF. The chain is built from TRBV11-1 and TRBJ2-3; 8 bases align to TRBD2. The CDR3 is made up of 18 amino acids. Per germline, CDR1 SGHAT and CDR2 FQDESV (reference sequence). The J segment lost 3 bases and the V segment lost 2 bases, leaving 13 bases of the junction unmatched.

This clonotype was observed a handful of times. This rearrangement joins TRBV18 to TRBJ1-1; D call uncertain. The CDR3 runs 12 residues. Germline values: CDR1 KGHSH, CDR2 LQKENI. V shed 0 bases and J shed 6 bases, with 5 bases lying between them. The CDR3 region is CASSPPAAEAFF. The CDR3 DNA sequence: TGTGCCAGCTCACCACCTGCGGCTGAAGCTTTCTTT. Together with reference TRBV18 and TRBJ1-1, the CDR3 gives the full variable domain: NAGVMQNPRHLVRRRGQEARLRCSPMKGHSHVYWYRQLPEEGLKFMVYLQKENIIDESGMPKERFSAEFPKEGPSILRIQQVVRGDSAAYFCASSPPAAEAFFGQGTRLTVV.

This clonotype was found many times. V gene TRBV6-2 or TRBV6-3 combines with J gene TRBJ2-7, with TRBD2 matching 10 bases. CDR1 and CDR2 from the germline V gene are MNHEY and SVGEGT. V was clipped by 7 bases and J by 0 bases; unmatched bases: 6. The CDR3 consists of 15 residues. Written as DNA, the CDR3 is TGTGCCAGCACCACTAGCGGGGCCTTCTCCTACGAGCAGTACTTC. Translating it yields CASTTSGAFSYEQYF.

In the case of this clonotype: Just one base apart from a much larger clone, this may be a read error. This sequence joins TRBV6-5 and TRBJ2-5, with D uncertain. V lost 0 bases, J lost 5 bases, and 10 bases lay in between. The CDR3 is 14 residues long. Germline V gene data show CDR1 as MNHEY and CDR2 as SVGAGI. Written as DNA, the CDR3 is TGTGCCAGCAGTTACTCTATCCGCCAGGAGACCCAGTACTTC. Its protein product is CASSYSIRQETQYF.

The chain employs TRBV18 and TRBJ1-2, with D unresolved. The CDR3 sequence is 15 residues long. V was pared by 0 bases and J by 2 bases, with 10 bases between. The V gene's germline CDR1 is KGHSH and CDR2 LQKENI. Here the CDR3 reads CASSPPNRGNYGYTF. CDR3 nucleotides: TGTGCCAGCTCACCACCGAACAGAGGGAACTATGGCTACACCTTC. The whole variable domain, remainder taken from reference TRBV18 and TRBJ1-2, is NAGVMQNPRHLVRRRGQEARLRCSPMKGHSHVYWYRQLPEEGLKFMVYLQKENIIDESGMPKERFSAEFPKEGPSILRIQQVVRGDSAAYFCASSPPNRGNYGYTFGSGTRLTVV.

This clonotype turned up a few times. The chain employs TRBV7-8 and TRBJ2-7, with 8 bases that match TRBD1. CDR1 SGHVS and CDR2 FQNEAQ come from the germline V gene. V trimming: 5 bases; J trimming: 3 bases; junction bases outside the gene matches: 9. The CDR3 has 15 amino acids. CDR3 nucleotide sequence: TGTGCCAGCAGCCCCGGGACAGGAGAGAACTACGAGCAGTACTTC. Translation: CASSPGTGENYEQYF.

Only a few counts were recorded for this clonotype. The V and J genes are TRBV21-1 and TRBJ2-7; no DNA check was done on the table's D call, TRBD2. TRBV21-1 is termed a pseudogene. This CDR3 contains 21 residues. CDR3 in DNA: TGTGCCAGCAGCAAAGAGCCAAAGGGCTCCTATGAGCGGATTATAACTTACGAGCAGTACTTC. Its protein is CASSKEPKGSYERIITYEQYF.

The V gene is TRBV10-3, the J gene TRBJ2-2; D not resolved. Germline values: CDR1 ENHRY, CDR2 SYGVKD. Trimming left V 6 bases short and J 5 bases short, with 7 bases between. The CDR3 runs to 12 residues. The CDR3 nucleotides read TGTGCCATCAGGGAATGGACCGGGGAGCTGTTTTTT. As protein: CAIREWTGELFF.

This chain joins TRBV20-1 and TRBJ2-1, with 7 bases fitting TRBD2. CDR3 length: 15 residues. V lost 3 bases, J lost 2 bases, and 7 bases stayed unmatched. Germline CDR1 is DFQATT and CDR2 is SNEGSKA (reference sequence). The CDR3: CSASVGSGAYNEQFF. The CDR3, as DNA: TGCAGTGCTAGCGTAGGAAGCGGGGCCTACAATGAGCAGTTCTTC.

This clonotype was found many times. J is TRBJ2-2 and V is TRBV5-5, with no clear D. The CDR3 is made up of 12 amino acids. The germline V gene encodes CDR1 SGHKS and CDR2 YYEKEE (reference sequence). V was shortened by 4 bases and J by 5 bases, with 6 bases between the two germline ends. CDR3 region: CASSLQTGELFF. CDR3 nucleotides: TGTGCCAGCAGCCTACAGACCGGGGAGCTGTTTTTT.

This clonotype showed up just a few times. The rearrangement uses TRBV5-1 and TRBJ1-5; tentative D call: TRBD1 (6 bases). Per germline, CDR1 SGHRS and CDR2 YFSETQ. The CDR3 consists of 14 residues. The V gene lost 0 bases and the J gene lost 9 bases, with 13 bases spanning the gap. CDR3 in amino acids: CASSLDGGLRPQHF. The CDR3 DNA sequence: TGCGCCAGCAGCTTGGATGGGGGCCTGCGGCCCCAGCATTTT.

Comments on this clonotype: A read error may account for a junction end that differs from germline. The V gene is TRBV24-1, the J gene TRBJ2-3, with D hard to call. The CDR3 is 14 residues long. Germline V gene sequence: CDR1 KGHDR, CDR2 SFDVKD. DNA for the CDR3: TGTGCCACCAGTGAACCTGACGGCACAGATATGCAGTATTTT. Amino acids: CATSEPDGTDMQYF.

The chain carries TRBV6-1 and TRBJ2-7; 13 nucleotides match TRBD2. Germline V gene lookup returns CDR1 MNHNS and CDR2 SASEGT. V dropped 7 bases and J dropped 4; count of bases not matched to a gene: 10. The CDR3 covers 16 residues. The CDR3 spells CASNDPRLAGGYEQYF. The CDR3 nucleotides read TGTGCCAGCAACGACCCACGACTAGCGGGGGGTTACGAGCAGTACTTC.

The rearrangement uses TRBV5-4 and TRBJ2-5, with 8 bases aligning to TRBD1. V gave up 0 bases and J gave up 5 bases; unmatched junction bases: 6. Germline V lookup: CDR1 SGHNT, CDR2 YYREEE (reference sequence). This CDR3 contains 15 residues. The CDR3 spells CASSLVGQAIETQYF. CDR3 bases: TGTGCCAGCAGCTTGGTGGGACAGGCCATCGAGACCCAGTACTTC.

V gene TRBV20-1 combines with J gene TRBJ2-3; 7 bases fit TRBD1. The V gene end was trimmed by 3 bases and the J gene end by 3 bases; junction bases not matched to a gene: 9. The CDR3 has 15 amino acids. Germline V CDR1 and CDR2: DFQATT, SNEGSKA (reference sequence). This CDR3 reads CSASPGQEFTDTQYF. DNA of the CDR3: TGCAGTGCTAGTCCTGGACAGGAGTTTACAGATACGCAGTATTTT.

The chain uses TRBV11-2 and TRBJ2-7; weak D call: TRBD2 (6 bases). V was pared by 4 bases and J by 0 bases, with 13 bases between. From germline, CDR1 is SGHAT and CDR2 FQNNGV. The CDR3 is made up of 15 amino acids. CDR3 DNA sequence: TGTGCCAGCAGCTGGGAGCGGGCGAGCTCCTACGAGCAGTACTTC. This encodes CASSWERASSYEQYF.

The rearrangement joins TRBV7-8 to TRBJ1-5, with D unresolved. Trimming shortened V by 0 bases and J by 3 bases, and 9 bases separated the two germline ends. This CDR3 has 15 amino acids. Germline values: CDR1 SGHVS, CDR2 FQNEAQ. DNA for the CDR3: TGTGCCAGCAGCTTAGCGCTCAGCTCCAATCAGCCCCAGCATTTT. This translates into CASSLALSSNQPQHF. The whole variable domain, remainder taken from reference TRBV7-8 and TRBJ1-5, is GAGVSQSPRYKVAKRGQDVALRCDPISGHVSLFWYQQALGQGPEFLTYFQNEAQLDKSGLPSDRFFAERPEGSVSTLKIQRTQQEDSAVYLCASSLALSSNQPQHFGDGTRLSIL.

The DNA for the CDR3 is TGTGCCAGCAGTTTAGACCGGACAGGGGTCTACGAGACCCAGTACTTC. It translates to CASSLDRTGVYETQYF. The chain links TRBV6-2 or TRBV6-3 to TRBJ2-5, with 9 bases lining up with TRBD1. Germline lookup yields CDR1 MNHEY and CDR2 SVGEGT. CDR3 length equals 16 residues. The J segment lost 5 bases and the V segment lost 4 bases, leaving 11 bases of the junction unmatched.

This chain joins TRBV20-1 and TRBJ2-3, with a possible D match to TRBD2 (6 bases). The germline V gene encodes CDR1 DFQATT and CDR2 SNEGSKA (reference sequence). There are 14 residues in the CDR3. V was clipped by 8 bases and J by 0 bases, with 15 bases between them. DNA for the CDR3: TGCAGTCTTTGGAAGGGGACTAGCACAGATACGCAGTATTTT. Amino acids: CSLWKGTSTDTQYF.

V and J are TRBV18 and TRBJ2-5; D gene uncertain. The CDR3 loop spans 14 amino acids. Germline V gives CDR1 KGHSH, CDR2 LQKENI. Trimming cost V 0 bases and J 5 bases, with 10 bases left between them. CDR3 loop: CASSPPMGPETQYF. The CDR3, as DNA: TGTGCCAGCTCACCACCGATGGGCCCGGAGACCCAGTACTTC.

This rearrangement joins TRBV4-3 to TRBJ2-1; 11 nucleotides align to TRBD1. V lost 6 bases, J lost 1 base, and 14 bases stayed unmatched. Germline loops: CDR1 LGHNA, CDR2 YSLEER. This CDR3 contains 19 residues. As DNA, the CDR3 is TGCGCCAGCAGACGAGGACGAGGACAGGGGGCTGAATCCTACAATGAGCAGTTCTTC. It yields the protein CASRRGRGQGAESYNEQFF.

This clonotype came up a few times. This chain uses TRBV4-2 with TRBJ2-1; a weak D match, TRBD1 (6 bases). V dropped 4 bases and J dropped 8 bases, with 12 bases sitting between them. CDR1 LGHNA and CDR2 YNFKEQ come from the germline V gene. This CDR3 spans 13 amino acids. In DNA, the CDR3 is TGTGCCAGCAGCCGCAGGGGAGATGATGAGCAGTTCTTC. Its protein is CASSRRGDDEQFF.

This clonotype has only a few counts. The rearrangement uses TRBV9 and TRBJ2-5; D remains ambiguous. V was clipped by 2 bases and J by 5 bases, with 7 bases between them. This CDR3 comprises 12 residues. Germline CDR1 is SGDLS and CDR2 is YYNGEE. DNA for the CDR3: TGTGCCAGCAGCGTTTTGGGGGAGACCCAGTACTTC. This gives the protein CASSVLGETQYF.

Worth noting for this clonotype: This sequence may be a read error, since a much larger clone differs from it by one base. The rearrangement uses TRBV29-1 and TRBJ2-7, with 10 bases identical to TRBD1. V was clipped by 1 base and J by 13 bases; unmatched bases: 10. Germline V CDR1 and CDR2: SQVTM, ANQGSEA. The length of the CDR3 is 13 residues. The DNA for the CDR3 is TGCAGCGTTGAAGGGAAAAGGGGGACAGGGGTCTACTTC. This codes for CSVEGKRGTGVYF.

The chain links TRBV5-1 to TRBJ2-5, with 10 bases identical to TRBD1. Germline lookup yields CDR1 SGHRS and CDR2 YFSETQ. The CDR3 totals 15 residues. The junction had 8 bases not matched to a gene; V was cut back by 4 bases and J by 5 bases. The CDR3 region is CASSGGQGLGETQYF. In DNA form, the CDR3 reads TGCGCCAGCAGCGGGGGACAGGGGCTTGGGGAGACCCAGTACTTC.

This clonotype has ten or more counts. The rearrangement uses TRBV29-1 and TRBJ1-1; D ambiguous. Germline loops: CDR1 SQVTM, CDR2 ANQGSEA. Trimming cost V 7 bases and J 4 bases, with 13 bases left between them. The CDR3 length is 12 residues. CDR3 loop: CSAHQLITEAFF. For the CDR3, the DNA is TGCAGCGCCCACCAACTGATCACTGAAGCTTTCTTT.